A selection of T cell receptor beta chains follows, all from one sample in a study of blood T cell repertoires in COVID-19. The repertoire was sequenced with immunoSEQ multiplex PCR; TCRdb's copy has only in-frame clones and lacks some. Of about 210,000 clones in the sample, roughly 81% are singletons; the top ten hold roughly 7.6%. Material: peripheral blood. These receptor sequences come from a woman aged 50 to 65 with active or convalescent COVID-19. CDR3s include the opening cysteine and the closing phenylalanine or tryptophan. Each record gives: V gene, clone size, J gene, D gene, CDR3 DNA, CDR3 protein. The D gene is left open where the match is weak. Expanded clones are given a class, and other clones once, few, many or no size at all.

V: TRBV14; size: NA; J: TRBJ1-4; D: NA; DNA: TGTGCCAGCAGCCTGTCCCGTAGGGGAACCAATGAAAAACTGTTTTTT; CDR3: CASSLSRRGTNEKLFF
V: TRBV28; size: NA; J: TRBJ2-5; D: TRBD2; DNA: TGTGCCAGTAAAGTAGCGGGAGGTGGGGAGACCCAGTACTTC; CDR3: CASKVAGGGETQYF
V: TRBV5-6; size: NA; J: TRBJ1-1; D: NA; DNA: TGTGCCAGCAGCCCCCTCCTGGAGACTGAAGCTTTCTTT; CDR3: CASSPLLETEAFF
V: TRBV24-1; size: NA; J: TRBJ2-3; D: NA; DNA: TGTGCCACCAGTGTTCGGGGTGGAGATACGCAGTATTTT; CDR3: CATSVRGGDTQYF
V: TRBV28; size: NA; J: TRBJ2-5; D: TRBD2; DNA: TGTGCCAGCTTGGGACATAGCGGGAGTCGAGAGACCCAGTACTTC; CDR3: CASLGHSGSRETQYF
V: TRBV5-5; size: NA; J: TRBJ1-5; D: TRBD1; DNA: TGTGCCAGCAGCTTGCGCCCGGGACAGGGGGGGCGTGGCAGCAATCAGCCCCAGCATTTT; CDR3: CASSLRPGQGGRGSNQPQHF
V: TRBV6-5; size: NA; J: TRBJ1-3; D: TRBD1; DNA: TGTGCCAGCAGACCGGGACAGGGGACCGGAAACACCATATATTTT; CDR3: CASRPGQGTGNTIYF
V: TRBV24-1; size: NA; J: TRBJ2-2; D: NA; DNA: TGTGCCACCAGTGATCCGGGACAAAACACCGGGGAGCTGTTTTTT; CDR3: CATSDPGQNTGELFF
V: TRBV5-1; size: once; J: TRBJ1-1; D: NA; DNA: TGCGCCAGCATATCGGTCCTCGGCACTGAAGCTTTCTTT; CDR3: CASISVLGTEAFF
V: TRBV10-3; size: NA; J: TRBJ2-7; D: TRBD2; DNA: TGTGCCATCAGATTGGGAGGGAGCTCCTACGAGCAGTACTTC; CDR3: CAIRLGGSSYEQYF
V: TRBV29-1; size: NA; J: TRBJ1-2; D: TRBD1; DNA: TGCAGCGCCCAATCGGACAGGGTCGATGGCTACACCTTC; CDR3: CSAQSDRVDGYTF
V: TRBV28; size: NA; J: TRBJ1-6; D: NA; DNA: TGTGCCAGCAGTTTCCCAGGGCTGACGATGCCTCCCCTCCACTTT; CDR3: CASSFPGLTMPPLHF
V: TRBV6-6; size: NA; J: TRBJ1-4; D: NA; DNA: TGTGCCAGCAGTTACAACCTAAATGAAAAACTGTTTTTT; CDR3: CASSYNLNEKLFF
V: TRBV9; size: NA; J: TRBJ1-6; D: NA; DNA: TGTGCCAGCAGCCCGAGACAGATTGGTTCACCCCTCCACTTT; CDR3: CASSPRQIGSPLHF
V: TRBV5-1; size: NA; J: TRBJ2-3; D: TRBD2; DNA: TGCGCCAGCAGCCTAATAGCGGGGGGTACAGATACGCAGTATTTT; CDR3: CASSLIAGGTDTQYF
V: TRBV24-1; size: few; J: TRBJ1-4; D: TRBD1; DNA: TGTGCCACCAGTGATCCCGGGACAGCAGGAGAAAAACTGTTTTTT; CDR3: CATSDPGTAGEKLFF
V: TRBV4-1; size: NA; J: TRBJ2-1; D: NA; DNA: TGCGCCAGCAGCCAGGGTAGCGTCTCCTACAATGAGCAGTTCTTC; CDR3: CASSQGSVSYNEQFF
V: TRBV6-6; size: NA; J: TRBJ1-1; D: NA; DNA: TGTGCCAGCAGATCGCCCTATATGAACACTGAAGCTTTCTTT; CDR3: CASRSPYMNTEAFF
V: TRBV19; size: NA; J: TRBJ1-5; D: TRBD1; DNA: TGTGCCAGTAGTATGGAGGACAGGGGGAATCAGCCCCAGCATTTT; CDR3: CASSMEDRGNQPQHF
V: TRBV19; size: NA; J: TRBJ2-2; D: NA; DNA: TGTGCCAGTAGGAACCAGGGTACCGGGGAGCTGTTTTTT; CDR3: CASRNQGTGELFF
V: TRBV4-1; size: NA; J: TRBJ1-2; D: TRBD1; DNA: TGCGCCAGCAGCCTCCTGTCGACAGGGCTCGGCGGCTACACCTTC; CDR3: CASSLLSTGLGGYTF
V: TRBV11-2; size: many; J: TRBJ2-1; D: TRBD2; DNA: TGTGCCAGCAGCTTAGATACTAGCGGGAGGGATGAGCAGTTCTTC; CDR3: CASSLDTSGRDEQFF
V: TRBV9; size: NA; J: TRBJ2-6; D: TRBD2; DNA: TGTGCCAGCAGCTTCCGACTAGCGGGAGGTTCTGGGGCCAACGTCCTGACTTTC; CDR3: CASSFRLAGGSGANVLTF
V: TRBV11-2; size: NA; J: TRBJ2-3; D: NA; DNA: TGTGCCAGCAGCTTAGCCAGGGCCCAGGGTAGGACAGATACGCAGTATTTT; CDR3: CASSLARAQGRTDTQYF
V: TRBV19; size: NA; J: TRBJ1-5; D: NA; DNA: TGTGCCAGTAGTATAGCGGGAAATCAGCCCCAGCATTTT; CDR3: CASSIAGNQPQHF
V: TRBV2; size: NA; J: TRBJ2-3; D: TRBD1; DNA: TGTGCCACTGCCCCGGTCGGACAGGGGTCCCAGTATTTT; CDR3: CATAPVGQGSQYF
V: TRBV7-9; size: once; J: TRBJ2-1; D: TRBD2; DNA: TGTGCCAGCAGCTTAGCGCTACTAGCGGGAATCGACAATGAGCAGTTCTTC; CDR3: CASSLALLAGIDNEQFF
V: TRBV2; size: NA; J: TRBJ2-7; D: NA; DNA: TGTGCCAGCAGTCGAACAGGTTACGAGCAGTACTTC; CDR3: CASSRTGYEQYF
V: TRBV30; size: NA; J: TRBJ1-6; D: TRBD1; DNA: TGTGCCTTTCAGCTACAGGGGCGTTACTCACCCCTCCACTTT; CDR3: CAFQLQGRYSPLHF
V: TRBV6-5; size: NA; J: TRBJ2-5; D: NA; DNA: TGTGCCAGCAGAGGACAGCCTCAAGAGACCCAGTACTTC; CDR3: CASRGQPQETQYF
V: TRBV19; size: once; J: TRBJ2-2; D: TRBD2; DNA: TGTGCCAGTAGTATTGGCGGGGGGGCCGCAGGGGAGCTGTTTTTT; CDR3: CASSIGGGAAGELFF
V: TRBV28; size: NA; J: TRBJ2-7; D: TRBD1; DNA: TGTGCCAGCAGCCAAGGGGGGACAGGGGGCCACGAGCAGTACTTC; CDR3: CASSQGGTGGHEQYF
V: TRBV19; size: NA; J: TRBJ2-1; D: TRBD1; DNA: TGTGCCAGTAGTAAAGGGACAGCCTACAATGAGCAGTTCTTC; CDR3: CASSKGTAYNEQFF
V: TRBV10-3; size: NA; J: TRBJ1-4; D: TRBD1; DNA: TGTGCCATCGGGACAGCAACTAATGAAAAACTGTTTTTT; CDR3: CAIGTATNEKLFF
V: TRBV27; size: NA; J: TRBJ1-2; D: TRBD1; DNA: TGTGCCAGCAGTTTGGAGGGGGCGCATGGCTACACCTTC; CDR3: CASSLEGAHGYTF
V: TRBV4-1; size: NA; J: TRBJ2-1; D: TRBD2; DNA: TGCGCCAGCAGCCAACGAGATACTAGCGGGGGGGCAAATGAGCAGTTCTTC; CDR3: CASSQRDTSGGANEQFF
V: TRBV19; size: NA; J: TRBJ2-2; D: NA; DNA: TGTGCCAGTAGTCCTGACGGGGGAGCCGGGGAGCTGTTTTTT; CDR3: CASSPDGGAGELFF
V: TRBV28; size: NA; J: TRBJ1-5; D: NA; DNA: TGTGCCAGCAGCTCCGACAGAACTAGCAATCAGCCCCAGCATTTT; CDR3: CASSSDRTSNQPQHF
V: TRBV30; size: once; J: TRBJ1-1; D: TRBD1; DNA: TGTGCCTGGAAAGAACAGGGGGAGAGCGCTTTCTTT; CDR3: CAWKEQGESAFF
V: TRBV10-1; size: NA; J: TRBJ2-7; D: TRBD2; DNA: TGCGCCAGCAGTGAACACGGACTAGGCGTCTACGAGCAGTACTTC; CDR3: CASSEHGLGVYEQYF
V: TRBV28; size: few; J: TRBJ2-1; D: TRBD2; DNA: TGTGCCAGTCTACCAGGACTAGCGGGAAGCCTGTTCTTC; CDR3: CASLPGLAGSLFF
V: TRBV4-1; size: once; J: TRBJ1-6; D: NA; DNA: TGCGCCAGCAGCCAAGTCTTACAATATAATTCACCCCTCCACTTT; CDR3: CASSQVLQYNSPLHF
V: TRBV2; size: NA; J: TRBJ2-3; D: TRBD2; DNA: TGTGCCAGCAGTGAGGGGACTAGCATGACAGATACGCAGTATTTT; CDR3: CASSEGTSMTDTQYF